This record concerns one TCR beta chain sequence. The data stem from a study of blood T cell repertoires in COVID-19. Across the study: Whether acute or convalescent, the COVID-19 samples came from the United States, Italy and Spain. From T cells, B-cell-depleted T cells, or PBMCs came the material, which was cDNA or gDNA.

The V and J ends lost 5 bases and 14 bases, in that order; junction bases with no gene match: 7. This CDR3 spans 11 amino acids. Original processing notes: The authors estimated nucleated cell counts from reference gene primer amplification. The protocol was immunoSEQ multiplex PCR, while the TCRdb copy is restricted to in-frame clones and leaves out a portion. V, J and clone size are those of that table, while D and trimming were read from the DNA. This table holds tens of thousands of clones, just over 85% found once. The J gene is TRBJ1-2, the V gene TRBV12-3 or TRBV12-4; 8 bases are a match to TRBD1. The receptor comes from a woman aged 80 or over with acute or convalescent COVID-19. Specimen: peripheral blood. The CDR3 loop reads CASSHPDRATF. The CDR3 region has the DNA TGTGCCAGCAGTCATCCGGACAGGGCGACCTTC.